The 27 T cell receptor beta chains presented below share a single source sample, sequenced in a study of technical replicates of blood from a handful of donors. Profiling relied on immunoSEQ multiplex PCR, and the TCRdb table lists in-frame clones only, not all of them. Among about 100,000 clones listed, roughly 96% were seen once. Sequences were obtained from T cells isolated from PBMCs. The origin of the receptors is a human donor in good health.

J is TRBJ2-1 and V is TRBV6-1; 7 bases are shared with TRBD2. The CDR3 has 18 amino acids. The junction had 18 bases not matched to a gene; V was cut back by 1 base and J by 9 bases. Germline lookup yields CDR1 MNHNS and CDR2 SASEGT. CDR3 bases: TGTGCCAGCAGTGAAGTCAATCGGTCAGGCGGGCCGGGGGGTGAGCAGTTCTTC. Translating gives CASSEVNRSGGPGGEQFF.

In its sample, this clone was seen once. The chain combines TRBV6-1 with TRBJ1-4; D is unclear. The CDR3 has 14 residues. Trimming pared 5 bases from V and 0 bases from J, leaving 7 bases between. Germline V gene lookup returns CDR1 MNHNS and CDR2 SASEGT. The CDR3 here is CASSRYATNEKLFF. DNA for the CDR3: TGTGCCAGCAGTCGGTATGCAACTAATGAAAAACTGTTTTTT.

This chain connects TRBV4-2 to TRBJ2-5; TRBD2 is a possible D gene (5 bases). V shed 4 bases and J shed 4 bases, with 16 bases lying between them. Looked up from germline, CDR1 is LGHNA and CDR2 is YNFKEQ. The CDR3 spans 15 residues. The CDR3 coding sequence is TGTGCCAGCAGCCTAAGTCCCGGGGTTGGAGAGACCCAGTACTTC. Protein sequence: CASSLSPGVGETQYF.

V and J are TRBV19 and TRBJ2-7; D is possibly TRBD2 (5 bases). The CDR3 totals 13 residues. Per germline, CDR1 LNHDA and CDR2 SQIVND (reference sequence). The CDR3 spells CASGPEGSYEQYF. CDR3 nucleotides: TGTGCGAGTGGGCCAGAGGGCTCCTACGAGCAGTACTTC.

The V gene is TRBV5-1, the J gene TRBJ2-3; TRBD2 is a possible D gene (6 bases). Germline loops: CDR1 SGHRS, CDR2 YFSETQ. V was pared by 0 bases and J by 5 bases, with 13 bases between. This CDR3 contains 15 residues. CDR3 coding DNA: TGCGCCAGCAGCTTGGGGGCCCAGGGAGGAGATACGCAGTATTTT. The encoded protein is CASSLGAQGGDTQYF.

V and J are TRBV7-9 and TRBJ1-3; 7 bases are a match to TRBD1. Germline values: CDR1 SEHNR, CDR2 FQNEAQ (reference sequence). The J segment lost 0 bases and the V segment lost 3 bases, leaving 14 bases of the junction unmatched. The CDR3 is made up of 19 amino acids. CDR3 DNA: TGTGCCAGCAGCTTGAGGACAGGAGAAAAATTAGACTCTGGAAACACCATATATTTT. Its protein is CASSLRTGEKLDSGNTIYF.

The chain carries TRBV7-3 and TRBJ1-1; TRBD1 matches 7 bases. This CDR3 spans 15 amino acids. In germline, CDR1 is SGHTA, CDR2 FQGTGA. V shed 5 bases, J shed 3 bases, and the junction held 9 bases outside the gene matches. As DNA, the CDR3 is TGTGCCAGCAGCCCCTGGACAGGCGCGGACACTGAAGCTTTCTTT. It yields the protein CASSPWTGADTEAFF.

The J gene is TRBJ1-4, the V gene TRBV19; no reliable D call. V was cut by 3 bases and J by 0 bases, with 8 bases left in between. Germline V CDR1 and CDR2: LNHDA, SQIVND (reference sequence). The CDR3 extends over 15 amino acids. The CDR3 nucleotides are TGTGCCAGTAGTATCGACGGGGCAACTAATGAAAAACTGTTTTTT. Residues: CASSIDGATNEKLFF.

The chain has TRBV11-3 and TRBJ2-7; 7 bases are a match to TRBD1. Germline V lookup: CDR1 SGHNT, CDR2 YENEEA. This CDR3 comprises 16 residues. V lost 2 bases to trimming and J lost 2 bases; unmatched junction nucleotides: 9. The CDR3 region has the DNA TGTGCCAGCAGCTTAAACATCAGGGACAGTGCCTACGAGCAGTACTTC. This translates into CASSLNIRDSAYEQYF.

This chain joins TRBV29-1 and TRBJ2-7; D possibly corresponds to TRBD2 (6 bases). This CDR3 is 11 amino acids long. With 7 bases removed from V and 7 bases from J, the gap between germline ends came to 14 bases. From germline, CDR1 is SQVTM and CDR2 ANQGSEA. The CDR3, as DNA: TGCAGCGCCCGGGACTTCTCGGAGCAGTACTTC. Encoded protein: CSARDFSEQYF.

V gene TRBV28 combines with J gene TRBJ2-7; TRBD2 matches 8 bases. The CDR3 spans 14 residues. Germline loops: CDR1 MDHEN, CDR2 SYDVKM. V lost 3 bases, J lost 5 bases, and 6 bases stayed unmatched. Here the CDR3 reads CASSFGLAGDEQYF. The CDR3 region has the DNA TGTGCCAGCAGTTTCGGACTAGCCGGCGACGAGCAGTACTTC. The full variable domain, rest sourced from reference TRBV28 and TRBJ2-7, is DVKVTQSSRYLVKRTGEKVFLECVQDMDHENMFWYRQDPGLGLRLIYFSYDVKMKEKGDIPEGYSVSREKKERFSLILESASTNQTSMYLCASSFGLAGDEQYFGPGTRLTVT.

This clone was picked up a small number of times. The V and J genes are TRBV4-1 and TRBJ1-1; no reliable D call. Looked up from germline, CDR1 is MGHRA and CDR2 is YSYEKL. There are 14 residues in the CDR3. Trimming left V 0 bases short and J 8 bases short, with 13 bases between. The CDR3 DNA sequence: TGCGCCAGCAGCCAAGATCACGGAGGGTTAGAAGCTTTCTTT. Translation: CASSQDHGGLEAFF.

The V and J genes are TRBV29-1 and TRBJ1-3, with D unclear. CDR1 SQVTM and CDR2 ANQGSEA come from the germline V gene. V was pared by 5 bases and J by 6 bases, with 17 bases between. This CDR3 has 14 residues. DNA of the CDR3: TGCAGCGTTTCAGCCGAGGGAGGATTAAACACCATATATTTT. This sequence encodes CSVSAEGGLNTIYF.

The genes are TRBV7-3 and TRBJ1-1, with 7 positions matching TRBD1. The CDR3 consists of 14 residues. Germline CDR1 SGHTA, CDR2 FQGTGA. The V segment lost 5 bases and the J segment 2 bases; nucleotides outside the gene matches: 5. CDR3 protein: CASSPSGGNTEAFF. The CDR3 bases are TGTGCCAGCAGCCCATCAGGGGGAAACACTGAAGCTTTCTTT.

This sequence joins TRBV2 and TRBJ2-5; TRBD2 agrees at 9 bases. Trimming took 10 bases from V and 4 from J; bases not matched to a gene: 16. CDR1 and CDR2 (germline): SNHLY, FYNNEI. CDR3 length: 16 amino acids. CDR3 in amino acids: CANRKLTSGGGETQYF. CDR3 DNA sequence: TGTGCCAACAGGAAGTTGACTAGCGGCGGGGGAGAGACCCAGTACTTC.

The rearrangement uses TRBV15 and TRBJ2-3, with 7 bases lining up with TRBD2. This CDR3 has 17 residues. V shed 0 bases, J shed 4 bases, and the junction held 10 bases outside the gene matches. Germline-derived CDR1 and CDR2 are LNHNV and YYDKDF (reference sequence). Written as DNA, the CDR3 is TGTGCCACCAGCAGAGATTCGGGGCGGGAGAGGGCAGATACGCAGTATTTT. Its translation is CATSRDSGRERADTQYF.

The chain is built from TRBV5-1 and TRBJ2-7, with 8 bases that match TRBD2. V was pared by 0 bases and J by 1 base, with 6 bases of the junction left unmatched. Germline CDR1 and CDR2: SGHRS and YFSETQ. The length of the CDR3 is 16 residues. CDR3 sequence: CASSLAMASGSYEQYF. CDR3 DNA sequence: TGCGCCAGCAGCTTGGCCATGGCTAGCGGGTCCTACGAGCAGTACTTC.

The gene calls are TRBV19 and TRBJ1-1; 10 nucleotides agree with TRBD1. CDR1 is LNHDA and CDR2 is SQIVND in the germline V gene (reference sequence). The V and J ends lost 5 bases and 10 bases, in that order; junction bases with no gene match: 7. The CDR3 covers 13 residues. CDR3 in amino acids: CASSHGTGEGAFF. CDR3 nucleotides: TGTGCCAGTAGTCACGGGACAGGGGAAGGAGCTTTCTTT.

The chain is built from TRBV4-2 and TRBJ2-1, with D possibly TRBD2 on 6 matching bases. Trimming took off 1 base at V and 9 bases at J, with 25 bases between the two ends. The CDR3 is 18 residues long. Germline CDR1 LGHNA, CDR2 YNFKEQ. CDR3 region: CASSQVHGGTRLLSEQFF. The CDR3 nucleotides read TGTGCCAGCAGCCAAGTTCACGGGGGTACGCGACTCCTCAGTGAGCAGTTCTTC.

This chain joins TRBV27 and TRBJ1-5, with unresolved D. The CDR3 has 14 amino acids. Between the trimmed V and J ends, which lost 3 bases and 4 bases, there was a span of 10 bases. Germline V gene lookup returns CDR1 MNHEY and CDR2 SMNVEV (reference sequence). The CDR3 loop reads CASSLRSINQPQHF. CDR3 nucleotides: TGTGCCAGCAGTTTGAGGTCCATTAATCAGCCCCAGCATTTT.

The gene calls are TRBV19 and TRBJ2-3; 8 positions agree with TRBD1. The germline V gene encodes CDR1 LNHDA and CDR2 SQIVND (reference sequence). The trim removed 6 bases at V and 2 bases at J, leaving 10 bases unmatched. The CDR3 loop spans 16 amino acids. The CDR3 nucleotides are TGTGCCAGTAGATCGGACGCGGACAGGGACACAGATACGCAGTATTTT. Translating it yields CASRSDADRDTDTQYF.

The CDR3 DNA is TGTGCCACCGCGTCCCAAAATTCACCCCTCCACTTT. This gives the protein CATASQNSPLHF. The chain joins TRBV11-2 to TRBJ1-6; D is unresolved. This CDR3 has 12 residues. The V gene's germline CDR1 is SGHAT and CDR2 FQNNGV. Trimming removed 10 bases at V and 7 bases at J, with 11 bases between.

The chain joins TRBV6-5 to TRBJ2-3, with D tentatively TRBD1 (6 bases). CDR1 MNHEY and CDR2 SVGAGI come from the germline V gene. The CDR3 runs 15 residues. The ends were cut back, 8 bases at V and 7 bases at J, with 22 bases in the middle. CDR3 DNA sequence: TGTGCCAGCTCCTCTTATGGGGGCCCTCATAATACGCAGTATTTT. Protein product: CASSSYGGPHNTQYF.

This sequence joins TRBV5-4 and TRBJ2-3; 13 nucleotides agree with TRBD2. Germline V lookup: CDR1 SGHNT, CDR2 YYREEE (reference sequence). Trimming at V came to 3 bases and at J to 2 bases, leaving 3 bases not matched to a gene. The CDR3 contains 16 residues. The CDR3 reads CASSSGLAGVTDTQYF. CDR3 coding DNA: TGTGCCAGCAGCTCAGGACTAGCGGGGGTCACAGATACGCAGTATTTT.

The chain is built from TRBV5-5 and TRBJ2-7; D is possibly TRBD1 (5 bases). V dropped 4 bases and J dropped 4 bases, with 15 bases sitting between them. Germline CDR1 reads SGHKS; CDR2 reads YYEKEE (reference sequence). CDR3 length: 14 amino acids. The CDR3, as DNA: TGTGCCAGCAGCCCCGGCCTTAGGGGTTACGAGCAGTACTTC. Its protein product is CASSPGLRGYEQYF.

CDR3 DNA: TGCGCCAGCAGCCCCGGACAGGGGCCGCCGGCTACGCAGTATTTT. Translated, it gives CASSPGQGPPATQYF. This chain links TRBV5-1 with TRBJ2-3, with 9 bases fitting TRBD1. V was pared by 4 bases and J by 8 bases, with 11 bases of the junction left unmatched. CDR3 length equals 15 residues. CDR1 and CDR2 (germline): SGHRS, YFSETQ.

This clone appeared a single time. The chain links TRBV6-4 to TRBJ2-1; TRBD2 matches 8 bases. CDR1 MRHNA and CDR2 SNTAGT come from the germline V gene. The CDR3 sequence is 15 residues long. V was pared by 8 bases and J by 9 bases, with 15 bases of the junction left unmatched. The CDR3 spells CASSTGSGGLGEQFF. CDR3 nucleotides: TGTGCCAGCTCGACGGGAAGCGGGGGTTTGGGTGAGCAGTTCTTC.